This entry describes one T cell receptor beta chain. This entry belongs to a study of blood T cell repertoires in COVID-19. Trimming pared 3 bases from V and 4 bases from J, leaving 12 bases between. Germline assignment: CDR1 SGHTA and CDR2 FQGTGA. The CDR3 runs to 14 residues. TCRdb keeps only in-frame clones here, not all; method: immunoSEQ multiplex PCR. The sample lists tens of thousands of clones, roughly 78% seen once, with approximately 25% in the top ten. The sequence was obtained from a man aged 60 to 75 with active or convalescent COVID-19. The sequenced sample was peripheral blood. This chain connects TRBV7-3 to TRBJ1-1; D gene ambiguous. The chain's CDR3 is CASSFAGGGTEAFF. CDR3 nucleotide sequence: TGTGCCAGCAGCTTCGCCGGAGGAGGCACTGAAGCTTTCTTT.